Each of the 21 T cell receptor beta chains below was sequenced from the same sample in a study of cytomegalovirus exposure and HLA in healthy donors. The PCR used 60 Vbeta and 13 Jbeta primers. Clones were sequenced by immunoSEQ multiplex PCR, and TCRdb holds only the in-frame ones, with some missing. The table lists some 150,000 clones, 65% to 90% of them singletons. The sample taken for sequencing was PBMCs. The receptors were gathered from a woman in her 50s in good health and CMV-seropositive.

This clone was seen once. CDR3 DNA: TGTGCCAGCAGCTTCCCCAGGGGCCACCCACACACAGATACGCAGTATTTT. It translates to CASSFPRGHPHTDTQYF. The chain employs TRBV7-9 and TRBJ2-3; D perhaps matches TRBD1 (6 bases). The CDR3 has 17 amino acids. The V gene lost 3 bases and the J gene lost 2 bases, with 18 bases spanning the gap. The germline gives CDR1 SEHNR, CDR2 FQNEAQ (reference sequence). The variable domain in full, completed from reference TRBV7-9 and TRBJ2-3, reads DTGVSQNPRHKITKRGQNVTFRCDPISEHNRLYWYRQTLGQGPEFLTYFQNEAQLEKSRLLSDRFSAERPKGSFSTLEIQRTEQGDSAMYLCASSFPRGHPHTDTQYFGPGTRLTVL.

This chain joins TRBV6-5 and TRBJ1-1, with D uncertain. Looked up from germline, CDR1 is MNHEY and CDR2 is SVGAGI. The CDR3 has 14 amino acids. The germline V and J ends were trimmed by 2 bases and 5 bases, with 12 bases remaining between them. The CDR3, as DNA: TGTGCCAGCAGTTACATGGCCAAGAGGACTGAAGCTTTCTTT. It translates to CASSYMAKRTEAFF.

The chain combines TRBV11-3 with TRBJ2-6; D possibly corresponds to TRBD2 (5 bases). CDR3 length: 16 residues. V was clipped by 3 bases and J by 4 bases, with 13 bases between them. Germline-derived CDR1 and CDR2 are SGHNT and YENEEA. CDR3 protein: CASSFVRTGGANVLTF. As DNA, the CDR3 is TGTGCCAGCAGCTTCGTTCGGACGGGAGGGGCCAACGTCCTGACTTTC. The whole variable domain, filled in from reference TRBV11-3 and TRBJ2-6, reads EAGVVQSPRYKIIEKKQPVAFWCNPISGHNTLYWYLQNLGQGPELLIRYENEEAVDDSQLPKDRFSAERLKGVDSTLKIQPAELGDSAVYLCASSFVRTGGANVLTFGAGSRLTVL.

The table lists this clone with a count of one. The genes are TRBV6-1 and TRBJ1-3, with unresolved D. Germline loops: CDR1 MNHNS, CDR2 SASEGT. The V end lost 8 bases, the J end lost 4 bases, and 9 bases lay between the germline ends. The CDR3 covers 12 residues. CDR3 residues: CASRGGGNTIYF. DNA for the CDR3: TGTGCCAGCCGGGGAGGAGGAAACACCATATATTTT.

The chain is built from TRBV7-9 and TRBJ1-3, with D possibly matching TRBD1 (6 bases). Germline V gene sequence: CDR1 SEHNR, CDR2 FQNEAQ (reference sequence). The CDR3 length is 15 residues. V dropped 5 bases and J dropped 0 bases, with 11 bases sitting between them. In DNA, the CDR3 is TGTGCCAGCAGCGTGGGGACACCCTCTGGAAACACCATATATTTT. It encodes CASSVGTPSGNTIYF.

This clone occurred a few times. The J gene is TRBJ1-4, the V gene TRBV5-1, with D uncertain. The germline CDR1 and CDR2 sequences are SGHRS and YFSETQ. The V end was cut by 6 bases, the J end by 8 bases, with 17 bases between. The length of the CDR3 is 14 residues. The CDR3 region has the DNA TGCGCCAGCACACCGGGAGCCCGACGAGAAAAACTGTTTTTT. This gives the protein CASTPGARREKLFF.

This chain joins TRBV15 and TRBJ2-7, with 8 bases that match TRBD2. This CDR3 is built from 15 residues. The germline V gene has CDR1 LNHNV and CDR2 YYDKDF (reference sequence). After removal of 0 bases from V and 3 bases from J, the junction contained 4 bases not matched to a gene. The CDR3 loop is CATSRDLGLDYEQYF. The DNA for the CDR3 is TGTGCCACCAGCAGAGATCTGGGACTAGACTACGAGCAGTACTTC. The full variable domain, with the rest looked up from reference TRBV15 and TRBJ2-7, is DAMVIQNPRYQVTQFGKPVTLSCSQTLNHNVMYWYQQKSSQAPKLLFHYYDKDFNNEADTPDNFQSRRPNTSFCFLDIRSPGLGDTAMYLCATSRDLGLDYEQYFGPGTRLTVT.

The CDR3 loop reads CAISEDDSYGYTF. CDR3 coding DNA: TGTGCCATCAGTGAGGACGACAGCTATGGCTACACCTTC. The V gene is TRBV10-3, the J gene TRBJ1-2; TRBD1 might be the D (5 bases). V lost 2 bases to trimming and J lost 4 bases, with 8 bases between them. Germline CDR1 and CDR2: ENHRY and SYGVKD. The CDR3 has 13 amino acids.

The chain recombines TRBV7-2 with TRBJ2-7; the D gene is possibly TRBD1 (5 bases). Deletions cut 5 bases from V and 2 bases from J, with 13 bases between. Germline V gene data show CDR1 as SGHTA and CDR2 as FQGNSA. The CDR3 runs to 14 residues. CDR3 nucleotides: TGTGCCAGCAGCCCCGGCAGGGCCCCCTACGAGCAGTACTTC. Translation gives CASSPGRAPYEQYF.

The CDR3 region is CASSLTGTENSPLHF. CDR3 in DNA: TGTGCCAGCAGCCTGACCGGGACAGAGAATTCACCCCTCCACTTT. This rearrangement joins TRBV11-2 to TRBJ1-6, with 7 bases matching TRBD1. Trimming at V came to 5 bases and at J to 7 bases, leaving 8 bases not matched to a gene. This CDR3 region has 15 residues. Germline CDR1 SGHAT, CDR2 FQNNGV.

V is TRBV4-1 and J is TRBJ1-5; TRBD1 matches 11 bases. V dropped 2 bases and J dropped 3; count of bases not matched to a gene: 6. The CDR3 contains 17 residues. Germline loops: CDR1 MGHRA, CDR2 YSYEKL. The CDR3: CASSQIPGQGDNQPQHF. Written as DNA, the CDR3 is TGCGCCAGCAGCCAAATCCCGGGACAGGGGGACAATCAGCCCCAGCATTTT.

Comment on this clone: An end of the junction does not agree with germline; a read error may underlie this. The V call is TRBV7-9, the J call TRBJ1-1; 7 nucleotides align to TRBD1. CDR1 SEHNR and CDR2 FQNEAQ come from the germline V gene (reference sequence). This CDR3 has 15 amino acids. CDR3 sequence (DNA): TGTTCCAGCAGCTTAGAGGGGGCGCTGGGTACTGAAGCTTTCTTT. This encodes CSSSLEGALGTEAFF.

The chain uses TRBV30 and TRBJ2-3; possible D gene TRBD2, 6 bases. Germline values: CDR1 GTSNPN, CDR2 SVGIG (reference sequence). V lost 5 bases to trimming and J lost 1 base, with 13 bases between them. There are 14 residues in the CDR3. CDR3 bases: TGTGCCTGGTTGGTCGGCGGGGGCACAGATACGCAGTATTTT. Translation gives CAWLVGGGTDTQYF.

The chain couples TRBV5-6 to TRBJ2-7, with a possible D match to TRBD2 (6 bases). Trimming shortened V by 4 bases and J by 2 bases, and 10 bases separated the two germline ends. The CDR3 extends over 13 amino acids. Germline V gene lookup returns CDR1 SGHDT and CDR2 YYEEEE. CDR3 nucleotides: TGTGCCAGCAGCCGGGAGATCCCCTACGAGCAGTACTTC. This codes for CASSREIPYEQYF.

The chain combines TRBV7-2 with TRBJ1-4, with TRBD1 matching over 11 bases. The germline gives CDR1 SGHTA, CDR2 FQGNSA. The J segment lost 8 bases and the V segment lost 5 bases, leaving 7 bases of the junction unmatched. The CDR3 contains 15 residues. This chain's CDR3 is CASSPDRGRWEKLFF. The CDR3 region has the DNA TGTGCCAGCAGCCCGGACAGGGGGCGATGGGAAAAACTGTTTTTT.

The genes are TRBV30 and TRBJ1-6, with D unclear. CDR3 length equals 13 residues. V lost 3 bases, J lost 5 bases, and 8 bases lay in between. The germline CDR1 and CDR2 sequences are GTSNPN and SVGIG (reference sequence). Here the CDR3 reads CAWRGQNNSPLHF. In DNA form, the CDR3 reads TGTGCCTGGAGGGGCCAGAATAATTCACCCCTCCACTTT.

This rearrangement joins TRBV10-3 to TRBJ2-4; D is possibly TRBD1 (5 bases). Germline CDR1 is ENHRY and CDR2 is SYGVKD. This CDR3 is built from 13 residues. Deletions cut 3 bases from V and 8 bases from J, with 11 bases between. The CDR3 coding sequence is TGTGCCATCAGTGACAGGGTCGGAGACATTCAGTACTTC. It codes for CAISDRVGDIQYF.

This clone was observed a single time. The genes are TRBV9 and TRBJ2-1; D is perhaps TRBD1 (6 bases). Germline V gene data show CDR1 as SGDLS and CDR2 as YYNGEE. Between the trimmed V and J ends, which lost 0 bases and 5 bases, there was a span of 9 bases. The CDR3 is 14 residues long. CDR3 in DNA: TGTGCCAGCAGCGTAGAAACAGGGAACAATGAGCAGTTCTTC. Translated: CASSVETGNNEQFF.

CDR3 DNA sequence: TGTGCCAGCAGCTCAGGGTTGAATTCACCCCTCCACTTT. As protein: CASSSGLNSPLHF. The chain uses TRBV5-6 and TRBJ1-6; D possibly corresponds to TRBD1 (5 bases). The germline V gene encodes CDR1 SGHDT and CDR2 YYEEEE. The V end was cut by 3 bases, the J end by 7 bases, with 8 bases between. CDR3 size: 13 residues.

CDR3 amino acids: CASSVERNPGGLYNEQFF. The CDR3 coding sequence is TGTGCCAGCAGCGTAGAACGGAATCCCGGCGGCCTTTACAATGAGCAGTTCTTC. This chain connects TRBV9 to TRBJ2-1; unclear D gene. This CDR3 comprises 18 residues. Trimming cost V 0 bases and J 4 bases, with 20 bases left between them. Germline V CDR1 and CDR2: SGDLS, YYNGEE.

This chain links TRBV7-2 with TRBJ1-3, with D possibly matching TRBD1 (5 bases). With 0 bases removed from V and 8 bases from J, the gap between germline ends came to 14 bases. Germline V lookup: CDR1 SGHTA, CDR2 FQGNSA. This CDR3 has 15 amino acids. The CDR3, as DNA: TGTGCCAGCAGCTTAGCGGGGCAGGGCGGACACACCATATATTTT. Its protein product is CASSLAGQGGHTIYF. The variable domain in full, completed from reference TRBV7-2 and TRBJ1-3, reads GAGVSQSPSNKVTEKGKDVELRCDPISGHTALYWYRQSLGQGLEFLIYFQGNSAPDKSGLPSDRFSAERTGGSVSTLTIQRTQQEDSAVYLCASSLAGQGGHTIYFGEGSWLTVV.